The rows below give T cell receptor beta chains drawn from one sample of a study of PD-L1 blockade in urothelial cancer. Repertoires were generated with immunoSEQ multiplex PCR, while TCRdb's copy carries only in-frame clones and drops some. There are approximately 120,000 clones in the sample; 86% occur only once, and 2.4% lies in the top ten. The source was PBMCs, collected around atezolizumab (anti-PD-L1) treatment. These receptors all stem from a man aged 45-65 years with urothelial cancer. The CDR3 runs from the conserved cysteine through the conserved F or W. The D gene is left open where the match is weak. Clone size, where shown, is once, few, many, or a class for clones that have expanded.

D gene: .
clone size: .
J gene: TRBJ1-5
V gene: TRBV28
CDR3 DNA: TGTGCCAGCAGTTTACAGGGGAACCAGCCCCAGCATTTT
CDR3 protein: CASSLQGNQPQHF

D gene: TRBD1
clone size: once
J gene: TRBJ1-6
V gene: TRBV28
CDR3 DNA: TGTGCCAGCAGTGGGGCGGACAGGGGGGGATATAATTCACCCCTCCACTTT
CDR3 protein: CASSGADRGGYNSPLHF

D gene: .
clone size: few
J gene: TRBJ1-1
V gene: TRBV19
CDR3 DNA: TGTGCCAGTAGTACTAAGCTGAACACTGAAGCTTTCTTT
CDR3 protein: CASSTKLNTEAFF

D gene: TRBD2
clone size: .
J gene: TRBJ2-1
V gene: TRBV7-2
CDR3 DNA: TGTGCCAGCAGGACGGGACTAGAAAACAATGAGCAGTTCTTC
CDR3 protein: CASRTGLENNEQFF

D gene: .
clone size: once
J gene: TRBJ2-2
V gene: TRBV11-1
CDR3 DNA: TGTGCCAGCAGCTTACAGGGGCTAGCGGCAAATAAAAAGGCCGGGGAGCTGTTTTTT
CDR3 protein: CASSLQGLAANKKAGELFF

D gene: TRBD1
clone size: .
J gene: TRBJ1-5
V gene: TRBV7-3
CDR3 DNA: TGTGCCAGCAGCTTATCGCGCGGGACAGGCGACAATCAGCCCCAGCATTTT
CDR3 protein: CASSLSRGTGDNQPQHF

D gene: TRBD2
clone size: once
J gene: TRBJ2-5
V gene: TRBV6-5
CDR3 DNA: TGTGCCAGCAGACCCACTAGCGGGCCCCAGGAGACCCAGTACTTC
CDR3 protein: CASRPTSGPQETQYF

D gene: TRBD1
clone size: .
J gene: TRBJ1-1
V gene: TRBV11-2
CDR3 DNA: TGTGCCAGCAGCCCCAGACAGGGGAACACTGAAGCTTTCTTT
CDR3 protein: CASSPRQGNTEAFF

D gene: TRBD2
clone size: few
J gene: TRBJ2-2
V gene: TRBV7-2
CDR3 DNA: TGTGCCAGCAGACAGCCGGGACTAGCGGGAGTCGGGGAGCTGTTTTTT
CDR3 protein: CASRQPGLAGVGELFF

D gene: TRBD1
clone size: .
J gene: TRBJ2-7
V gene: TRBV11-2
CDR3 DNA: TGTGCCAGCAGTTGGGGACAGGCAAGCTCCTACGAGCAGTACTTC
CDR3 protein: CASSWGQASSYEQYF

D gene: TRBD1
clone size: once
J gene: TRBJ2-3
V gene: TRBV7-3
CDR3 DNA: TGTGCCAGCAGTTTCAACACAGGGGGTAGCACAGATACGCAGTATTTT
CDR3 protein: CASSFNTGGSTDTQYF

D gene: .
clone size: .
J gene: TRBJ2-6
V gene: TRBV28
CDR3 DNA: TGTGCCAGCAGCCCTCACGGGGTACAGTGGGCCAACGTCCTGACTTTC
CDR3 protein: CASSPHGVQWANVLTF

D gene: TRBD1
clone size: .
J gene: TRBJ1-5
V gene: TRBV7-8
CDR3 DNA: TGTGCCAGCAGCTTAGTGGCTACGTGGGACAGGGGCAATCAGCCCCAGCATTTT
CDR3 protein: CASSLVATWDRGNQPQHF

D gene: TRBD1
clone size: .
J gene: TRBJ2-5
V gene: TRBV2
CDR3 DNA: TGTGCCAGCAGACCAGTATCCCGGGACAGGGCGGAGACCCAGTACTTC
CDR3 protein: CASRPVSRDRAETQYF

D gene: .
clone size: .
J gene: TRBJ2-3
V gene: TRBV27
CDR3 DNA: TGTGCCAGCAGGGCTATAGCGATACGCACAGATACGCAGTATTTT
CDR3 protein: CASRAIAIRTDTQYF

D gene: .
clone size: .
J gene: TRBJ1-1
V gene: TRBV19
CDR3 DNA: TGTGCCAGTAGTATCGTTCGGGGCACTGAAGCTTTCTTT
CDR3 protein: CASSIVRGTEAFF

D gene: .
clone size: .
J gene: TRBJ1-2
V gene: TRBV19
CDR3 DNA: TGTGCCAGTAACGTCGAGGCAGGGTTTAACTATGGCTACACCTTC
CDR3 protein: CASNVEAGFNYGYTF

D gene: .
clone size: .
J gene: TRBJ1-2
V gene: TRBV18
CDR3 DNA: TGTGCCAGCTCACGAGACCGCGGCTATGGCTACACCTTC
CDR3 protein: CASSRDRGYGYTF

D gene: TRBD1
clone size: .
J gene: TRBJ2-1
V gene: TRBV19
CDR3 DNA: TGTGCCAGTAGGCCACAGGGGGCGGGCAATGAGCAGTTCTTC
CDR3 protein: CASRPQGAGNEQFF

D gene: TRBD2
clone size: .
J gene: TRBJ2-7
V gene: TRBV19
CDR3 DNA: TGTGCCAGTAGTGTCGGACTAGCGGGCTACGAGCAGTACTTC
CDR3 protein: CASSVGLAGYEQYF

D gene: .
clone size: .
J gene: TRBJ1-6
V gene: TRBV28
CDR3 DNA: TGTGCCAGCAGTCCAGGGTCCTATTATTCACCCCTCCACTTT
CDR3 protein: CASSPGSYYSPLHF

D gene: TRBD1
clone size: .
J gene: TRBJ2-1
V gene: TRBV7-3
CDR3 DNA: TGTGCCAGCAGCGTACTGACAGGGTTGTGGGATGAGCAGTTCTTC
CDR3 protein: CASSVLTGLWDEQFF

D gene: .
clone size: .
J gene: TRBJ2-7
V gene: TRBV5-1
CDR3 DNA: TGCGCCAGCAGCATACAGGGCCTAGGGGCGGACGAGCAGTACTTC
CDR3 protein: CASSIQGLGADEQYF

D gene: .
clone size: .
J gene: TRBJ2-7
V gene: TRBV27
CDR3 DNA: TGTGCCAGCACCCCCTCGGGACAAGTTTTTGAGCAGTACTTC
CDR3 protein: CASTPSGQVFEQYF

D gene: TRBD2
clone size: .
J gene: TRBJ2-3
V gene: TRBV7-3
CDR3 DNA: TGTGCCAGCAGCTTATACAGCGGGAGGACGGATACGCAGTATTTT
CDR3 protein: CASSLYSGRTDTQYF

D gene: .
clone size: .
J gene: TRBJ1-3
V gene: TRBV5-1
CDR3 DNA: TGCGCCAGCAGCTTGTCGGGAACAATAGGAAACACCATATATTTT
CDR3 protein: CASSLSGTIGNTIYF

D gene: .
clone size: .
J gene: TRBJ1-2
V gene: TRBV6-5
CDR3 DNA: TGTGCCAGCAGTTGGACTCACAGCCATACTAACTATGGCTACACCTTC
CDR3 protein: CASSWTHSHTNYGYTF

D gene: .
clone size: .
J gene: TRBJ1-1
V gene: TRBV30
CDR3 DNA: TGTGCCTGGGCGACGGGAAGGGGGAATGAAGCTTTCTTT
CDR3 protein: CAWATGRGNEAFF

D gene: TRBD1
clone size: .
J gene: TRBJ1-6
V gene: TRBV15
CDR3 DNA: TGTGCCAGCGGCACCGGGACAGGGAATTCACCCCTCCACTTT
CDR3 protein: CASGTGTGNSPLHF

D gene: TRBD2
clone size: .
J gene: TRBJ2-3
V gene: TRBV7-9
CDR3 DNA: TGTGCCAGCAGCTTAGTATTTCTCTACGCGGGAGAGGGAGATACGCAGTATTTT
CDR3 protein: CASSLVFLYAGEGDTQYF

D gene: .
clone size: .
J gene: TRBJ1-1
V gene: TRBV11-2
CDR3 DNA: TGTGCCAGCAGCCAAAGATACATGAACACTGAAGCTTTCTTT
CDR3 protein: CASSQRYMNTEAFF

D gene: TRBD1
clone size: .
J gene: TRBJ1-4
V gene: TRBV27
CDR3 DNA: TGTGCCAGCAGTTTATCCCGACACAGGGGTGGCGGCGAAAAACTGTTTTTT
CDR3 protein: CASSLSRHRGGGEKLFF

D gene: TRBD1
clone size: .
J gene: TRBJ1-5
V gene: TRBV7-2
CDR3 DNA: TGTGCCAGCAGCGCCGGGACAGGGGGAAATCAGCCCCAGCATTTT
CDR3 protein: CASSAGTGGNQPQHF

D gene: .
clone size: .
J gene: TRBJ1-3
V gene: TRBV28
CDR3 DNA: TGTGCCAGCAGTCCCCGGGGTGGGCGCTCTGGAAACACCATATATTTT
CDR3 protein: CASSPRGGRSGNTIYF

D gene: TRBD1
clone size: few
J gene: TRBJ2-1
V gene: TRBV7-3
CDR3 DNA: TGTGCCAGCAGCTTAAGTACAGGGGGCAATGAGCAGTTCTTC
CDR3 protein: CASSLSTGGNEQFF

D gene: TRBD2
clone size: .
J gene: TRBJ2-1
V gene: TRBV19
CDR3 DNA: TGTGCCAGTACCCAAAGGGGACTAGCGGGAGTGGATGAGCAGTTCTTC
CDR3 protein: CASTQRGLAGVDEQFF

D gene: .
clone size: once
J gene: TRBJ1-5
V gene: TRBV28
CDR3 DNA: TGTGCCAGCCGCGGCGGGGGACTTAGGAATCAGCCCCAGCATTTT
CDR3 protein: CASRGGGLRNQPQHF

D gene: .
clone size: .
J gene: TRBJ2-3
V gene: TRBV11-3
CDR3 DNA: TGTGCCAGCAGCTTAGATCGTCCAGATACGCAGTATTTT
CDR3 protein: CASSLDRPDTQYF

D gene: .
clone size: .
J gene: TRBJ1-1
V gene: TRBV4-1
CDR3 DNA: TGCGCCAGCAGCCAAGATCCCGGGAACACTGAAGCTTTCTTT
CDR3 protein: CASSQDPGNTEAFF

D gene: TRBD2
clone size: .
J gene: TRBJ2-1
V gene: TRBV9
CDR3 DNA: TGTGCCAGCAGCGTAGGCGGGAGCGGCGCCTACAATGAGCAGTTCTTC
CDR3 protein: CASSVGGSGAYNEQFF

D gene: .
clone size: .
J gene: TRBJ2-7
V gene: TRBV5-4
CDR3 DNA: TGTGCCAGCAGCTTTGGCGTGACTAGGGGCGAGCAGTACTTC
CDR3 protein: CASSFGVTRGEQYF

D gene: .
clone size: .
J gene: TRBJ2-4
V gene: TRBV30
CDR3 DNA: TGTGCCTGGAGTGTAGTGGGGCTGGGGGCCAAAAACATTCAGTACTTC
CDR3 protein: CAWSVVGLGAKNIQYF

D gene: TRBD2
clone size: many
J gene: TRBJ2-7
V gene: TRBV2
CDR3 DNA: TGTGCCAGCAGTGAATGGCTAGCGGGAGTCGAGCAGTACTTC
CDR3 protein: CASSEWLAGVEQYF

D gene: .
clone size: .
J gene: TRBJ1-1
V gene: TRBV19
CDR3 DNA: TGTGCCAGTACCGACCAAATCGGGAGGGCTGAAGCTTTCTTT
CDR3 protein: CASTDQIGRAEAFF